This record looks at one T cell receptor beta chain sequence and its context. The antigen is undetermined. Stated treatment: oral pan-JAK inhibitor, 5-10 mg twice daily. Those with alopecia areata gave lesional scalp punch biopsies and peripheral blood. Sequencing relied on a cDNA template that was reverse transcribed from extracted RNA. Using immunoSEQ multiplex PCR, the repertoire was profiled, and TCRdb retains in-frame clones only, with some absent. Of about 190,000 clones listed, roughly three fifths were seen once; the top ten hold 0.69%. This sample is drawn from a study of CD8+ T cells in alopecia areata. General study results and limits: Possibly because of HLA-related factors, TCR sharing was less clear across patients than in mice.

CDR3 size: 15 residues. Trimming shortened V by 0 bases and J by 5 bases, and 13 bases separated the two germline ends. Germline CDR1 LGHNA, CDR2 YNFKEQ. The TCR comes from a human donor with alopecia areata. The chain joins TRBV4-2 to TRBJ2-5; D might be TRBD1 or TRBD2, each matching 5 bases. This specimen consisted of CD4+ T cells sorted from blood, obtained at week 4, from a patient treated with tofacitinib. The CDR3 DNA follows: TGTGCCAGCAGCCAAGAAGTTGAGGGGATGGAGACCCAGTACTTC. Its translation: CASSQEVEGMETQYF.